Following are 14 T cell receptor beta chains from one sample sequenced in a study of beta chain features in type 1 diabetes. General observations from the study: Type 1 diabetes patients showed a moderate but significant shortening of TCRB CDR3s in all four CD4+ subsets.

The whole isolated RNA underwent reverse transcription, so sequencing captured expressed TCRB transcripts. Data came from immunoSEQ multiplex PCR; TCRdb stores just in-frame clones and leaves some out. The sample carries about 650,000 clones, around 11% recorded once. The antigens for these receptors are not known. The sequenced sample consisted of naive CD4+ T cells from blood. Every receptor here comes from a man between 25 and 39 years old with type 1 diabetes.

The chain links TRBV5-1 to TRBJ2-3, with D possibly TRBD1 on 6 matching bases. The CDR3 sequence is 13 residues long. The germline V and J ends were trimmed by 7 bases and 1 base, with 10 bases remaining between them. The germline CDR1 and CDR2 sequences are SGHRS and YFSETQ. The CDR3 bases are TGCGCCAGCCGGGACACCGGCACAGATACGCAGTATTTT. This gives the protein CASRDTGTDTQYF.

The chain combines TRBV7-3 with TRBJ1-5; D remains unclear. The CDR3 totals 13 residues. Germline lookup yields CDR1 SGHTA and CDR2 FQGTGA. The V and J ends lost 5 bases and 3 bases respectively, with 8 bases between them. The CDR3, as DNA: TGTGCCAGCAGCCTGGGGAACAATCAGCCCCAGCATTTT. Translated, it gives CASSLGNNQPQHF.

The J gene is TRBJ2-5, the V gene TRBV5-4; 7 bases are shared with TRBD1. The CDR3 has 13 amino acids. The germline gives CDR1 SGHNT, CDR2 YYREEE (reference sequence). Trimming removed 4 bases from V and 3 bases from J; junction bases left unmatched: 3. The CDR3 is CASSVGTEETQYF. In nucleotides, the CDR3 is TGTGCCAGCAGCGTCGGGACAGAAGAGACCCAGTACTTC. The entire variable domain, with the rest obtained from reference TRBV5-4 and TRBJ2-5, is as follows: ETGVTQSPTHLIKTRGQQVTLRCSSQSGHNTVSWYQQALGQGPQFIFQYYREEENGRGNFPPRFSGLQFPNYSSELNVNALELDDSALYLCASSVGTEETQYFGPGTRLLVL.

The chain recombines TRBV4-2 with TRBJ1-5; D possibly corresponds to TRBD1 (6 bases). The CDR3 spans 15 residues. Germline assignment: CDR1 LGHNA and CDR2 YNFKEQ. V lost 5 bases and J lost 2, with 13 bases in between. The CDR3 sequence: CASSIQGNGNQPQHF. Written as DNA, the CDR3 is TGTGCCAGCAGCATTCAGGGGAATGGCAATCAGCCCCAGCATTTT.

This clone was detected a few times. The V call is TRBV28, the J call TRBJ1-5, with a tentative D call TRBD1 (5 bases). The CDR3 runs to 14 residues. Germline-derived CDR1 and CDR2 are MDHEN and SYDVKM. Trimming pared 5 bases from V and 2 bases from J, leaving 10 bases between. CDR3 in amino acids: CASSLGAGNQPQHF. CDR3 nucleotide sequence: TGTGCCAGCAGTCTAGGGGCTGGCAATCAGCCCCAGCATTTT.

The chain joins TRBV29-1 to TRBJ2-1, with 7 nucleotides matching TRBD1. Per germline, CDR1 SQVTM and CDR2 ANQGSEA. V was pared by 6 bases and J by 2 bases, with 7 bases of the junction left unmatched. The CDR3 has 14 amino acids. The CDR3 reads CSVGGPTTYNEQFF. The CDR3 DNA follows: TGCAGCGTAGGGGGCCCAACAACCTACAATGAGCAGTTCTTC.

This rearrangement joins TRBV28 to TRBJ1-2; tentative D call: TRBD1 (5 bases). The CDR3 contains 15 residues. V was clipped by 1 base and J by 5 bases, with 14 bases between them. Germline CDR1 and CDR2: MDHEN and SYDVKM. In DNA form, the CDR3 reads TGTGCCAGCAGTTTATCGGAGGGGTTTGGGTATGGCTACACCTTC. Protein: CASSLSEGFGYGYTF.

In this sample, this clone turned up a few times. The chain is built from TRBV10-3 and TRBJ2-1; D perhaps matches TRBD1 (5 bases). V shed 6 bases and J shed 5 bases, with 14 bases lying between them. The germline V gene encodes CDR1 ENHRY and CDR2 SYGVKD. The CDR3 is 14 amino acids. The CDR3 loop is CAIRTATGDNEQFF. The CDR3 coding sequence is TGTGCCATCAGGACTGCAACAGGCGACAATGAGCAGTTCTTC.

This clone was recorded a few times. This chain links TRBV7-2 with TRBJ2-7; TRBD2 matches at 7 bases. The CDR3 covers 17 residues. Germline CDR1 SGHTA, CDR2 FQGNSA. The ends lost 1 base at V and 2 bases at J; junction bases unmatched: 11. The CDR3 region is CASSLGSPAGIPYEQYF. CDR3 coding DNA: TGTGCCAGCAGCTTAGGGAGTCCAGCGGGGATCCCCTACGAGCAGTACTTC.

There are a few counts of this clone. V usage is TRBV7-9 and J usage is TRBJ1-2, with 7 bases fitting TRBD1. J lost 6 bases, V lost 5 bases, and 6 bases had no gene match. The CDR3 covers 13 residues. Germline V gene data show CDR1 as SEHNR and CDR2 as FQNEAQ (reference sequence). The CDR3 nucleotides read TGTGCCAGCAGCCCCCGGACAGGAGATGGCTACACCTTC. It specifies CASSPRTGDGYTF. The full variable domain, rest sourced from reference TRBV7-9 and TRBJ1-2, is DTGVSQNPRHKITKRGQNVTFRCDPISEHNRLYWYRQTLGQGPEFLTYFQNEAQLEKSRLLSDRFSAERPKGSFSTLEIQRTEQGDSAMYLCASSPRTGDGYTFGSGTRLTVV.

This chain connects TRBV10-3 to TRBJ1-2; D is perhaps TRBD1 (5 bases). The length of the CDR3 is 15 residues. V was shortened by 1 base and J by 5 bases, with 14 bases between the two germline ends. CDR1 is ENHRY and CDR2 is SYGVKD in the germline V gene. CDR3 nucleotides: TGTGCCATCAGTGAGTTGGGGGTTGCATCATATGGCTACACCTTC. As protein: CAISELGVASYGYTF.

Only a few counts were recorded for this clone. The chain is built from TRBV30 and TRBJ1-4; TRBD1 might be the D (6 bases). CDR1 and CDR2 (germline): GTSNPN, SVGIG (reference sequence). V lost 0 bases and J lost 8, with 13 bases in between. The CDR3 length is 14 residues. As DNA, the CDR3 is TGTGCCTGGAGTGTACTGGGGGGCTGGGAAAAACTGTTTTTT. Protein: CAWSVLGGWEKLFF. Filled out from reference TRBV30 and TRBJ1-4, the complete variable domain reads SQTIHQWPATLVQPVGSPLSLECTVEGTSNPNLYWYRQAAGRGLQLLFYSVGIGQISSEVPQNLSASRPQDRQFILSSKKLLLSDSGFYLCAWSVLGGWEKLFFGSGTQLSVL.

This clone came up a few times. J is TRBJ2-5 and V is TRBV29-1; TRBD1 is a possible D gene (5 bases). V dropped 1 base and J dropped 5 bases, with 11 bases sitting between them. The CDR3 has 13 residues. Germline CDR1 is SQVTM and CDR2 is ANQGSEA. CDR3 bases: TGCAGCGTTGAAGGCAGGGCGAGGGAGACCCAGTACTTC. Its protein is CSVEGRARETQYF.

This clone came up a few times. V and J are TRBV4-3 and TRBJ2-1; 9 bases match TRBD2. CDR3 length equals 15 residues. The V and J ends lost 2 bases and 6 bases, in that order; junction bases with no gene match: 5. The germline V gene has CDR1 LGHNA and CDR2 YSLEER. The CDR3 reads CASSQSLAGGNEQFF. The DNA of the CDR3 is TGCGCCAGCAGCCAATCACTAGCGGGCGGCAATGAGCAGTTCTTC.